Each of the 25 T cell receptor beta chains below was sequenced from the same sample in a study of blood T cell repertoires in COVID-19. Only in-frame clones appear in the TCRdb table, and some are missing; sequencing was by immunoSEQ multiplex PCR. The table shows over 200,000 clones, with roughly 80% occurring only once. Source material: PBMCs or T cells enriched from blood (not recorded which). These receptors originate from a man aged 55 to 70 who had recovered from COVID-19.

The chain uses TRBV25-1 and TRBJ1-1, with 9 bases that match TRBD1. The germline V gene has CDR1 MGHDK and CDR2 SYGVNS. The length of the CDR3 is 15 residues. V lost 2 bases, J lost 10 bases, and 11 bases stayed unmatched. Here the CDR3 DNA reads TGTGCCAGCAGTGAAAAGAAAGGGACAGGGATAAGAGCTTTCTTT. Protein: CASSEKKGTGIRAFF. The whole variable domain, remainder taken from reference TRBV25-1 and TRBJ1-1, is EADIYQTPRYLVIGTGKKITLECSQTMGHDKMYWYQQDPGMELHLIHYSYGVNSTEKGDLSSESTVSRIRTEHFPLTLESARPSHTSQYLCASSEKKGTGIRAFFGQGTRLTVV.

The chain recombines TRBV10-3 with TRBJ1-4, with 7 bases matching TRBD1. Looked up from germline, CDR1 is ENHRY and CDR2 is SYGVKD. J lost 1 base, V lost 10 bases, and 6 bases had no gene match. This CDR3 has 14 residues. This CDR3 is CATRQGRTNEKLFF. The DNA of the CDR3 is TGTGCCACCAGACAGGGTCGAACTAATGAAAAACTGTTTTTT.

V and J are TRBV11-2 and TRBJ1-1; 8 bases align to TRBD1. This CDR3 is 15 amino acids long. Germline V gene data show CDR1 as SGHAT and CDR2 as FQNNGV. The V gene end was trimmed by 5 bases and the J gene end by 2 bases; junction bases not matched to a gene: 7. The CDR3 protein is CASSPTQGANTEAFF. As DNA, the CDR3 is TGTGCCAGCAGCCCAACCCAGGGGGCTAACACTGAAGCTTTCTTT.

The rearrangement links TRBV29-1 to TRBJ1-2; 8 bases match TRBD1. Germline V gene lookup returns CDR1 SQVTM and CDR2 ANQGSEA. The CDR3 consists of 12 residues. Trimming at V came to 7 bases and at J to 8 bases, leaving 9 bases not matched to a gene. The CDR3 nucleotides read TGCAGCGCCGGGGACAGGCCCGTCGGCTACACCTTC. Encoded protein: CSAGDRPVGYTF.

The chain joins TRBV19 to TRBJ1-3, with 10 bases identical to TRBD1. Germline V gives CDR1 LNHDA, CDR2 SQIVND (reference sequence). The length of the CDR3 is 19 residues. V was clipped by 5 bases and J by 1 base; unmatched bases: 14. The CDR3 loop reads CASSLLNLGDRGSGNTIYF. In nucleotides, the CDR3 is TGTGCCAGTAGTCTACTAAATCTTGGGGACAGGGGTTCTGGAAACACCATATATTTT.

The chain has TRBV6-5 and TRBJ1-2; TRBD1 might be the D (6 bases). Trimming shortened V by 2 bases and J by 0 bases, and 10 bases separated the two germline ends. This CDR3 spans 15 amino acids. The germline V gene has CDR1 MNHEY and CDR2 SVGAGI. CDR3 residues: CASSYDRTSNYGYTF. CDR3 sequence (DNA): TGTGCCAGCAGTTACGACAGGACCTCTAACTATGGCTACACCTTC.

The chain uses TRBV3-1 (or the pseudogene TRBV3-2) and TRBJ1-5; 12 positions match TRBD1. V trimming: 3 bases; J trimming: 8 bases; junction bases outside the gene matches: 5. This CDR3 has 15 amino acids. Germline CDR1 reads LGHDT; CDR2 reads YNNKEL (reference sequence). CDR3 amino acids: CASSHRGQGAEPQHF. The CDR3 DNA reads TGTGCCAGCAGCCACAGGGGACAGGGGGCTGAGCCCCAGCATTTT.

V is TRBV7-2 and J is TRBJ2-2; D is unclear. Looked up from germline, CDR1 is SGHTA and CDR2 is FQGNSA. The CDR3 covers 14 residues. Trimming removed 1 base from V and 5 bases from J, with 8 bases in between. Written as DNA, the CDR3 is TGTGCCAGCAGCTTAGATTTCAGAACCGGGGAGCTGTTTTTT. It translates to CASSLDFRTGELFF.

Worth noting for this clone: The sample has other DNA sequences that encode this CDR3 too. V gene TRBV7-9 combines with J gene TRBJ1-2; maybe TRBD1 (6 bases). The CDR3 length is 13 residues. Germline-derived CDR1 and CDR2 are SEHNR and FQNEAQ (reference sequence). Trimming shortened V by 5 bases and J by 1 base, and 8 bases separated the two germline ends. The DNA for the CDR3 is TGTGCCAGCAGCCGGACAGATAACTATGGCTACACCTTC. Encoded protein: CASSRTDNYGYTF.

This chain joins TRBV19 and TRBJ2-1; 10 bases are shared with TRBD2. From germline, CDR1 is LNHDA and CDR2 SQIVND (reference sequence). The CDR3 extends over 17 amino acids. J lost 3 bases, V lost 1 base, and 6 bases had no gene match. The CDR3 spells CASSIGVAGGNYNEQFF. The DNA of the CDR3 is TGTGCCAGTAGTATAGGGGTAGCGGGGGGAAACTACAATGAGCAGTTCTTC. Variable domain in full (rest from reference TRBV19 and TRBJ2-1): DGGITQSPKYLFRKEGQNVTLSCEQNLNHDAMYWYRQDPGQGLRLIYYSQIVNDFQKGDIAEGYSVSREKKESFPLTVTSAQKNPTAFYLCASSIGVAGGNYNEQFFGPGTRLTVL.

The sample holds one count of this clone. Additional DNA sequences in this sample encode the identical CDR3. The V gene is TRBV5-1, the J gene TRBJ1-6; D not certain. The CDR3 is 14 residues long. V was cut by 0 bases and J by 7 bases, with 8 bases left in between. Germline V CDR1 and CDR2: SGHRS, YFSETQ. The CDR3, as DNA: TGCGCCAGCAGCTTGGGAGAAAGAAATTCACCCCTCCACTTT. It encodes CASSLGERNSPLHF. Based on the CDR3 plus reference TRBV5-1 and TRBJ1-6, the full variable domain is KAGVTQTPRYLIKTRGQQVTLSCSPISGHRSVSWYQQTPGQGLQFLFEYFSETQRNKGNFPGRFSGRQFSNSRSEMNVSTLELGDSALYLCASSLGERNSPLHFGNGTRLTVT.

V is TRBV5-1 and J is TRBJ1-1; D may be TRBD1 (5 bases). The CDR3 length is 14 residues. Trimming removed 5 bases from V and 0 bases from J, with 11 bases in between. Germline CDR1 SGHRS, CDR2 YFSETQ. The CDR3 here is CASSQGIMNTEAFF. The CDR3 DNA follows: TGCGCCAGCAGTCAGGGTATCATGAACACTGAAGCTTTCTTT.

A remark on this clone: Distinct nucleotide sequences in the sample also encode this CDR3. The V call is TRBV5-1, the J call TRBJ1-6, with 7 bases lining up with TRBD1. Germline V lookup: CDR1 SGHRS, CDR2 YFSETQ. This CDR3 contains 14 residues. V gave up 0 bases and J gave up 6 bases; unmatched junction bases: 0. The CDR3 is CASSLGQGNSPLHF. CDR3 in DNA: TGCGCCAGCAGCTTGGGACAGGGTAATTCACCCCTCCACTTT.

The gene calls are TRBV7-9 and TRBJ2-1; no definite D call. Germline CDR1 and CDR2: SEHNR and FQNEAQ (reference sequence). Trimming removed 3 bases at V and 2 bases at J, with 2 bases between. There are 12 residues in the CDR3. CDR3 bases: TGTGCCAGCAGCTTCGCCTACAATGAGCAGTTCTTC. Residues: CASSFAYNEQFF. The full variable domain, in which reference TRBV7-9 and TRBJ2-1 provide the parts outside the CDR3, is DTGVSQNPRHKITKRGQNVTFRCDPISEHNRLYWYRQTLGQGPEFLTYFQNEAQLEKSRLLSDRFSAERPKGSFSTLEIQRTEQGDSAMYLCASSFAYNEQFFGPGTRLTVL.

CDR3 DNA: TGCGCCAGCAGCCAAGAACTGGACAGGAGATCGCGGGGCGCTTTCTTT. It encodes CASSQELDRRSRGAFF. The chain couples TRBV4-3 to TRBJ1-1; 7 nucleotides line up with TRBD1. J was trimmed by 11 bases and V by 0 bases; bases with no gene match: 15. CDR3 size: 16 residues. Germline V gene data show CDR1 as LGHNA and CDR2 as YSLEER.

In regard to this clone: One end of the junction fails to match germline, which may point to a read error. The chain couples TRBV11-1 to TRBJ2-3; 9 nucleotides line up with TRBD2. The CDR3 spans 15 residues. CDR1 and CDR2 (germline): SGHAT, FQDESV (reference sequence). The CDR3 region is CASRNSGTSKDTQYF. In DNA form, the CDR3 reads TGTGCCAGCAGAAATTCCGGGACTAGCAAAGATACGCAGTATTTT.

The chain combines TRBV3-1 (or the pseudogene TRBV3-2) with TRBJ1-2; 9 positions agree with TRBD1. CDR1 and CDR2 from the germline V gene are LGHDT and YNNKEL (reference sequence). The CDR3 totals 14 residues. With 2 bases clipped from V and 8 bases from J, the junction kept 6 bases outside the gene matches. The CDR3 loop is CASSQLGQGEGYTF. Here the CDR3 DNA reads TGTGCCAGCAGCCAACTGGGACAGGGAGAAGGCTACACCTTC.

The chain links TRBV5-1 to TRBJ2-1; 7 bases agree with TRBD1. CDR1 and CDR2 (germline): SGHRS, YFSETQ. J gave up 9 bases and V 4 bases, and 7 bases lay outside the gene matches. The CDR3 length is 13 residues. The CDR3 region has the DNA TGCGCCAGCAGCCCCGGACCAGGGGGTGAGCAGTTCTTC. As protein: CASSPGPGGEQFF.

V usage is TRBV27 and J usage is TRBJ2-1; tentatively, D is TRBD2 (7 bases). The V end lost 4 bases, the J end lost 0 bases, and 13 bases lay between the germline ends. Per germline, CDR1 MNHEY and CDR2 SMNVEV (reference sequence). The CDR3 contains 16 residues. CDR3 loop: CASSYGGLSSYNEQFF. The CDR3 DNA reads as TGTGCCAGCAGTTACGGGGGGCTGAGCTCCTACAATGAGCAGTTCTTC.

This chain uses TRBV2 with TRBJ2-5; 7 bases line up with TRBD1. CDR3 length: 15 residues. The junction had 10 bases not matched to a gene; V was cut back by 4 bases and J by 5 bases. From germline, CDR1 is SNHLY and CDR2 FYNNEI. CDR3 DNA: TGTGCCAGCAGTGGCCAAGGACAGGCTCGGGAGACCCAGTACTTC. Protein sequence: CASSGQGQARETQYF. The variable domain in full, completed from reference TRBV2 and TRBJ2-5, reads EPEVTQTPSHQVTQMGQEVILRCVPISNHLYFYWYRQILGQKVEFLVSFYNNEISEKSEIFDDQFSVERPDGSNFTLKIRSTKLEDSAMYFCASSGQGQARETQYFGPGTRLLVL.

This clone has just a few counts. This chain uses TRBV3-1 (or the pseudogene TRBV3-2) with TRBJ1-2, with a weak D call TRBD1 (6 bases). This CDR3 is 14 amino acids long. Germline CDR1 is LGHDT and CDR2 is YNNKEL (reference sequence). The V end lost 6 bases, the J end lost 4 bases, and 15 bases lay between the germline ends. CDR3 in DNA: TGTGCCAGCAGACCACAGGGATTTCGCTATGGCTACACCTTC. This gives the protein CASRPQGFRYGYTF.

With respect to this clone: At one end, the junction sequence differs from germline, possibly due to a read error. V usage is TRBV7-9 and J usage is TRBJ1-6, with a possible D match to TRBD1 (5 bases). The germline CDR1 and CDR2 sequences are SEHNR and FQNEAQ (reference sequence). The CDR3 is 15 residues long. CDR3 nucleotide sequence: TGTGCCAGCAGCGAAGACAGAGTGTATAATTCGCCCCTCCACTTT. This encodes CASSEDRVYNSPLHF.

This rearrangement joins TRBV19 to TRBJ2-3; 7 bases match TRBD2. V was clipped by 6 bases and J by 3 bases; unmatched bases: 15. Looked up from germline, CDR1 is LNHDA and CDR2 is SQIVND (reference sequence). The CDR3 extends over 17 amino acids. The CDR3 DNA follows: TGTGCCAGTAGCCCGGGGGGTCGGGGTAAGGGTACAGATACGCAGTATTTT. Its protein is CASSPGGRGKGTDTQYF.

The chain is built from TRBV19 and TRBJ2-5; possible D gene TRBD1, 6 bases. The CDR3 contains 14 residues. Germline CDR1 and CDR2: LNHDA and SQIVND (reference sequence). Deletions cut 6 bases from V and 4 bases from J, with 15 bases between. The CDR3 spells CASRGTGPAETQYF. CDR3 sequence (DNA): TGTGCCAGTAGGGGAACAGGGCCGGCAGAGACCCAGTACTTC.

The chain couples TRBV12-3 or TRBV12-4 to TRBJ1-2; D not resolved. The V end was cut by 5 bases, the J end by 4 bases, with 11 bases between. The CDR3 contains 13 residues. The CDR3 DNA sequence: TGTGCCAGCAGTCCCGGTGGTGTCTATGGCTACACCTTC. Translating it yields CASSPGGVYGYTF.